This T cell receptor beta chain is from a study of cytomegalovirus exposure and HLA in healthy donors. Study background: The roughly 110 validation repertoires were reported in a later analysis to have been generated on the same platform as the roughly 720 first-cohort repertoires.

This clone was counted a few times. Its cognate antigen is unknown. Regarding the study as a whole: Across donors, most TCRs were seen rarely, yet some public ones were widespread.

Sequencing was performed with immunoSEQ multiplex PCR; in TCRdb, only in-frame clones are kept and a portion is missing. The sample lists roughly 130,000 clones, 84% seen once, with more than 1.4% in the top ten. There are 15 residues in the CDR3. With 4 bases clipped from V and 2 bases from J, the junction kept 8 bases outside the gene matches. CDR1 is SGDLS, CDR2 YYNGEE, per germline. Sequencing was performed on PBMCs. This sequence originates from a woman under 40 in good health and CMV-seronegative. The chain carries TRBV9 and TRBJ2-7; 8 bases match TRBD1. The CDR3 nucleotides are TGTGCCAGCAGCCTACGACAGGGGTCGGCCTACGAGCAGTACTTC. Protein product: CASSLRQGSAYEQYF.